Detailed here is one TCR beta chain. The antigen remains unidentified. This sample is drawn from a study of cytomegalovirus exposure and HLA in healthy donors. Study conclusions and caveats: Some V segments (TRBV6-2 and TRBV6-3 among them) were excluded as indistinguishable.

PCR employed 60 Vbeta and 13 Jbeta primers. Assay used: immunoSEQ multiplex PCR; TCRdb lists only in-frame clones, some missing. The sample's table shows approximately 130,000 clones. The CDR3 spans 15 residues. The V and J ends lost 7 bases and 3 bases respectively, with 18 bases between them. CDR1 MDHEN and CDR2 SYDVKM come from the germline V gene. This chain joins TRBV28 and TRBJ1-2; possible D gene TRBD1, 6 bases. The sequenced material came from PBMCs. The TCR sequence derives from a woman aged 60 to 75 in good health and CMV-seronegative. The CDR3 nucleotides are TGTGCCAGCACGAGTGGGGGGGCCGCCCACTATGGCTACACCTTC. Residues: CASTSGGAAHYGYTF.